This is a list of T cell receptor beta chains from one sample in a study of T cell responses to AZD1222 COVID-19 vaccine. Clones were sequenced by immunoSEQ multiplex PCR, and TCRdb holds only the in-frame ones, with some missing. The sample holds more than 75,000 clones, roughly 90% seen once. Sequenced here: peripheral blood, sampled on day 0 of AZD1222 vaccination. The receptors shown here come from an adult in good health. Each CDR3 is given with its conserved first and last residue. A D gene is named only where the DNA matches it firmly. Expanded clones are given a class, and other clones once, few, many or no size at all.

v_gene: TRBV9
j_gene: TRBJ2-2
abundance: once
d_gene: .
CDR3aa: CASSVAYRPNTGELFF
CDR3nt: TGTGCCAGCAGCGTAGCGTACAGACCGAACACCGGGGAGCTGTTTTTT

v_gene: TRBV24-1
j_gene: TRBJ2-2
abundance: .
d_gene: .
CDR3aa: CATSDWQGSTGELFF
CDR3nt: TGTGCCACCAGTGATTGGCAGGGAAGCACCGGGGAGCTGTTTTTT

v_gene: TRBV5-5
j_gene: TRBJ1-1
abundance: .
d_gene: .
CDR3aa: CASSSSYVANTEAFF
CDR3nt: TGTGCCAGCAGCTCTTCGTATGTCGCGAACACTGAAGCTTTCTTT

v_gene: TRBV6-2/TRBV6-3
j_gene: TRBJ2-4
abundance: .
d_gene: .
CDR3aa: CASSYSADINIQYF
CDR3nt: TGTGCCAGCAGTTACTCTGCAGACATTAACATTCAGTACTTC

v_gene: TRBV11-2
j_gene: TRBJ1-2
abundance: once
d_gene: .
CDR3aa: CASSLDGAGASGYTF
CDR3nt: TGTGCCAGCAGCTTAGACGGAGCGGGGGCGAGTGGCTACACCTTC

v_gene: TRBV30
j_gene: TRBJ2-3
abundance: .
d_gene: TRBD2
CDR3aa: CAWSVAGADTQYF
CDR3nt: TGTGCCTGGAGTGTAGCGGGAGCAGATACGCAGTATTTT

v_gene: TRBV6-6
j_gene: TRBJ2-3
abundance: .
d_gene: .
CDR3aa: CASSLSITPDTQYF
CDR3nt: TGTGCCAGCAGTCTCTCCATAACCCCAGATACGCAGTATTTT

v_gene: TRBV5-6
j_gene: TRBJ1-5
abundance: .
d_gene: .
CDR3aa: CASSSLRGPSNQPQHF
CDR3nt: TGTGCCAGCAGCTCCCTCAGGGGACCTAGCAATCAGCCCCAGCATTTT

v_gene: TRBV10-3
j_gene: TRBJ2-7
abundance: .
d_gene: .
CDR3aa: CAIREGTIYEQYF
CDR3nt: TGTGCCATCAGGGAGGGTACGATCTACGAGCAGTACTTC

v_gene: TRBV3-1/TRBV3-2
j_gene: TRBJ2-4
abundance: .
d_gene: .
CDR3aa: CASSLELAKNIQYF
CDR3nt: TGTGCCAGCAGCCTCGAGCTAGCCAAAAACATTCAGTACTTC

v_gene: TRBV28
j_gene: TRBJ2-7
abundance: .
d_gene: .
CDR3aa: CATLGGPSYEQYF
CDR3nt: TGTGCCACCCTCGGGGGACCCTCCTACGAGCAGTACTTC

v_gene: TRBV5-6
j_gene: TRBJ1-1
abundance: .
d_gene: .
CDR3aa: CASSFSDGDNTEAFF
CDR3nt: TGTGCCAGCAGCTTCTCCGACGGAGACAACACTGAAGCTTTCTTT

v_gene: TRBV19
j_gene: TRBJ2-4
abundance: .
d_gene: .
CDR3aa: CASSTSGNIQYF
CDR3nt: TGTGCCAGTAGTACCTCTGGAAACATTCAGTACTTC

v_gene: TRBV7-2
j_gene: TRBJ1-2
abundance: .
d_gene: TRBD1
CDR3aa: CASSLAAGGAGYGYTF
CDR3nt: TGTGCCAGCAGCTTAGCGGCAGGGGGCGCAGGCTATGGCTACACCTTC

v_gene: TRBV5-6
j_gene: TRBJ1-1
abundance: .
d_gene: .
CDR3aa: CASSQTTVVSEAFF
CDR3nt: TGTGCCAGCAGCCAGACCACGGTCGTCTCTGAAGCTTTCTTT

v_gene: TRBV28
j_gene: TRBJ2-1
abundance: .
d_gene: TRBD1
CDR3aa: CASSAGTGGIIFEQFF
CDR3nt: TGTGCCAGCAGTGCCGGGACAGGGGGTATAATTTTTGAGCAGTTCTTC

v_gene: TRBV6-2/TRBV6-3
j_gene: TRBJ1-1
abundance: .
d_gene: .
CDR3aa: CASSYSENTEAFF
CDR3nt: TGTGCCAGCAGTTACTCGGAGAACACTGAAGCTTTCTTT

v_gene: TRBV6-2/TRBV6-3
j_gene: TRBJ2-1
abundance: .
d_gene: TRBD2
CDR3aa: CASSPSLAGELEQFF
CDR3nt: TGTGCCAGCAGCCCCTCCCTAGCGGGAGAGTTGGAGCAGTTCTTC

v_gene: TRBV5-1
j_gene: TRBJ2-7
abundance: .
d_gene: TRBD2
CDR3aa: CASSGGLAYEQYF
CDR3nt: TGCGCCAGCAGCGGGGGACTAGCCTACGAGCAGTACTTC

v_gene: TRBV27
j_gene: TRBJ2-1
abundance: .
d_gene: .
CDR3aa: CASSPLTAYNEQFF
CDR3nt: TGTGCCAGCAGTCCTTTGACAGCCTACAATGAGCAGTTCTTC

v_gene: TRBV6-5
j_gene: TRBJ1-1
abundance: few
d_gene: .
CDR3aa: CATGNTEAFF
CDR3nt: TGTGCCACGGGAAACACTGAAGCTTTCTTT

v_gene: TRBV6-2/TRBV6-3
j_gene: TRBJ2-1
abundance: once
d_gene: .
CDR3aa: CASSYRGNYNEQFF
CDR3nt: TGTGCCAGCAGTTATCGCGGGAACTACAATGAGCAGTTCTTC

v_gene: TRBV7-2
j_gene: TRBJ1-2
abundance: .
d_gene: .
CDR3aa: CASSLVAGAVGYTF
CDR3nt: TGTGCCAGCAGCTTAGTCGCAGGGGCAGTTGGCTACACCTTC

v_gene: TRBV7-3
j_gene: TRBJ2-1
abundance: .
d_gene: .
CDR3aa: CASSTSPGSSYNEQFF
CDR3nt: TGTGCCAGCAGCACAAGTCCAGGGAGCTCCTACAATGAGCAGTTCTTC

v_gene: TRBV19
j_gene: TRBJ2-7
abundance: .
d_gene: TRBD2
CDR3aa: CASTAGLAGGYEQYF
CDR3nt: TGTGCCAGTACCGCGGGACTAGCGGGAGGTTACGAGCAGTACTTC

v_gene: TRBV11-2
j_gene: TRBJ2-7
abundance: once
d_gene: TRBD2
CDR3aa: CASRGLAGTAPHEQYF
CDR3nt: TGTGCCTCCCGAGGACTAGCGGGAACGGCTCCCCACGAGCAGTACTTC

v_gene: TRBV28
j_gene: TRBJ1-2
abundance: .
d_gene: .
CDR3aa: CASSSRNYGYTF
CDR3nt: TGTGCCAGCAGTTCCCGCAACTATGGCTACACCTTC

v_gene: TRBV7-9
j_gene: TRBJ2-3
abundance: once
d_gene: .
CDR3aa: CASSFGIITDTQYF
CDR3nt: TGTGCCAGCAGCTTCGGAATCATCACAGATACGCAGTATTTT

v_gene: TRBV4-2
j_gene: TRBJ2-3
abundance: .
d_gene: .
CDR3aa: CASSQESQGRADTQYF
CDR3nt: TGTGCCAGCAGCCAAGAAAGCCAGGGAAGGGCAGATACGCAGTATTTT

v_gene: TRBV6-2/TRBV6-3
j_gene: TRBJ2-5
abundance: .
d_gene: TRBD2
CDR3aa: CASSPSGTRETQYF
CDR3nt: TGTGCCAGCAGCCCGAGCGGGACGCGGGAGACCCAGTACTTC

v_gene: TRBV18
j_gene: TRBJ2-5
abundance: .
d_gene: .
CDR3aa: CASSPPGSGQETQYF
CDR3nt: TGTGCCAGCTCACCACCGGGCTCGGGACAAGAGACCCAGTACTTC

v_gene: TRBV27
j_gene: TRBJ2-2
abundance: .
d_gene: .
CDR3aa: CASSPWGGRDTGELFF
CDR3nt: TGTGCCAGCAGTCCCTGGGGAGGTCGGGACACCGGGGAGCTGTTTTTT

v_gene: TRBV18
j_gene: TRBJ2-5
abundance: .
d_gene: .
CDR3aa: CASSPNRQETQYF
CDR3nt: TGTGCCAGCTCACCGAACCGCCAAGAGACCCAGTACTTC

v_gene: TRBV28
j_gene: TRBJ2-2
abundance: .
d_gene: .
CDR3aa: CASSLDTSNTGELFF
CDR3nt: TGTGCCAGCAGTTTAGACACATCGAACACCGGGGAGCTGTTTTTT

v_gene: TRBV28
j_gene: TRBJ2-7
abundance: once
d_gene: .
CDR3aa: CASSLSGPEQYF
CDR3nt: TGTGCCAGCAGTTTATCCGGTCCCGAGCAGTACTTC

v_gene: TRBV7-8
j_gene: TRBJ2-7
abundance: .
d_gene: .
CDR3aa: CASSLESARGYYEQYF
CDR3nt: TGTGCCAGCAGCTTAGAGTCCGCTAGAGGTTACTACGAGCAGTACTTC

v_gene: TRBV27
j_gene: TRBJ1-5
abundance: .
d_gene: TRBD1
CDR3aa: CASSFRQGINQPQHF
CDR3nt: TGTGCCAGCAGCTTCCGACAGGGGATCAATCAGCCCCAGCATTTT

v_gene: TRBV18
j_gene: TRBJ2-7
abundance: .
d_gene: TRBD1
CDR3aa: CASSPTRDRGLVEQYF
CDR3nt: TGTGCCAGCTCACCTACCCGGGACAGGGGGCTGGTGGAGCAGTACTTC

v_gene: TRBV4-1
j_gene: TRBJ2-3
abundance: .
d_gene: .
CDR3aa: CASTPIKGGFADTQYF
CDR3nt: TGCGCCAGCACCCCCATTAAGGGGGGTTTCGCAGATACGCAGTATTTT

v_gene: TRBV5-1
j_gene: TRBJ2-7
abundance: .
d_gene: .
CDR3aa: CASSLAQSYEQYF
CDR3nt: TGCGCCAGCAGCTTGGCACAGTCCTACGAGCAGTACTTC

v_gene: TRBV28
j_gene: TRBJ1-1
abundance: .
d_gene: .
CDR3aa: CASSFNRATLNTEAFF
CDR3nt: TGTGCCAGCAGTTTTAACAGGGCGACTTTGAACACTGAAGCTTTCTTT

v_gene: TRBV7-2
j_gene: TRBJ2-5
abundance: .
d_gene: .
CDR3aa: CASSSGGGRLLLGETQYF
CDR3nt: TGTGCCAGCAGCTCGGGTGGTGGCAGGCTACTCTTGGGGGAGACCCAGTACTTC